This T cell receptor beta chain was found in a study of blood T cell repertoires in COVID-19. About the study: Italy, Spain and the United States were the sources of the convalescent and acute COVID-19 samples.

CDR3 size: 14 residues. V lost 4 bases to trimming and J lost 0 bases, with 7 bases between them. The germline CDR1 and CDR2 sequences are LNHDA and SQIVND (reference sequence). Source study methods: Amplification with reference gene primers provided the estimates of nucleated cell counts. Here immunoSEQ multiplex PCR was the method, and the copy in TCRdb shows in-frame clones only, minus some. The DNA gave D and trimming, while V, J and clone size come from that table. The sample records hundreds of thousands of clones, around four fifths being singletons. This receptor was taken from a woman between 45 and 65 years old with active or convalescent COVID-19. Sample: peripheral blood. The rearrangement links TRBV19 to TRBJ1-5; perhaps TRBD1 as D (5 bases). Here the CDR3 reads CASSRGFSNQPQHF. CDR3 DNA: TGTGCCAGTAGTAGGGGCTTTAGCAATCAGCCCCAGCATTTT.